This T cell receptor beta chain was found in a study of T cell responses to AZD1222 COVID-19 vaccine. TCRdb's copy holds only in-frame clones and misses some; the assay was immunoSEQ multiplex PCR. Among 100,000 to 120,000 clones listed, 85% to 90% were seen once. The CDR3 is 11 residues long. V was trimmed by 4 bases and J by 2 bases, leaving 3 bases between them. The germline CDR1 and CDR2 sequences are SNHLY and FYNNEI. Worth noting for this clone: Antigen: not known.

Study-wide results and limits: Per reports, nearly half of all spike-specific TCRs target regions that are unmutated in variants.

The chain is built from TRBV2 and TRBJ2-7; D call uncertain. This receptor was taken from an adult in good health. The sequences come from peripheral blood, collected on day 0 of AZD1222 vaccination. The CDR3 loop reads CASSATYEQYF. CDR3 sequence (DNA): TGTGCCAGCAGTGCCACCTACGAGCAGTACTTC.